A single sample is the source of the 26 T cell receptor beta chains below, sequenced in a study of regulatory T cells in long-lasting Graves disease. Noted time point: newly diagnosed GD, antithyroid drugs for less than 3 months. There was RNA extracted from PBMCs, and the TCR library was made from it. Relying on iRepertoire HTBI primers and Arm-PCR of CDR3 regions, the team built TCR beta libraries. TCRdb analysed the multiplex PCR reads with MiXCR anew, one entry per CDR3 protein. Seen here are about 220,000 distinct CDR3 sequences, less than 20% observed once, and the top ten hold 12%. This sample was also put to use in a study of T cells in Graves' hyperthyroidism and ophthalmopathy.

Sequences were derived from peripheral blood mononuclear cells (PBMCs), sampled at new diagnosis, from a patient treated with antithyroid drugs. These receptor sequences come from a woman in her twenties or thirties with Graves disease.

This clonotype was picked up many times. The chain has TRBV7-2 and TRBJ1-2, with no clear D. Trimming left V 1 base short and J 8 bases short, with 11 bases between. The germline V gene has CDR1 SGHTA and CDR2 FQGNSA. This CDR3 spans 13 amino acids. CDR3 coding DNA: TGTGCCAGCAGCTTAGTAAAGGTTCAGGGCTACACCTTC. Protein sequence: CASSLVKVQGYTF.

This clonotype was counted many times. The V call is TRBV5-1, the J call TRBJ2-3; no reliable D call. V lost 1 base, J lost 6 bases, and 15 bases lay in between. There are 15 residues in the CDR3. CDR1 SGHRS and CDR2 YFSETQ come from the germline V gene. Here the CDR3 DNA reads TGCGCCAGCAGCTTGATGGTGCCCCCGGCGGATACGCAGTATTTT. It encodes CASSLMVPPADTQYF.

Of note for this clonotype: This likely came from a read error, as a far larger clone is one base away. The rearrangement uses TRBV30 and TRBJ2-3; weak D call: TRBD1 (5 bases). The end of the DNA aligns better with TRBJ2-1, so the J call may be wrong. CDR3 size: 13 residues. Germline assignment: CDR1 GTSNPN and CDR2 SVGIG (reference sequence). CDR3 residues: CGWSAGPRGEQFF. DNA for the CDR3: TGTGGCTGGAGCGCAGGCCCTAGGGGTGAGCAGTTCTTC.

This clonotype was seen only once. The rearrangement uses TRBV19 and TRBJ1-2, with TRBD1 as a possible D gene (5 bases). With 8 bases removed from V and 8 bases from J, the gap between germline ends came to 18 bases. The CDR3 loop spans 13 amino acids. The germline gives CDR1 LNHDA, CDR2 SQIVND (reference sequence). The DNA for the CDR3 is TGTGCCAGTGGGACGGGGGTGGTTCGGGGCTACACCTTC. Residues: CASGTGVVRGYTF.

The sample holds many counts of this clonotype. The chain joins TRBV5-1 to TRBJ1-5; D is perhaps TRBD1 (6 bases). The CDR3 is made up of 13 amino acids. V lost 4 bases, J lost 7 bases, and 12 bases lay in between. Germline values: CDR1 SGHRS, CDR2 YFSETQ. In nucleotides, the CDR3 is TGCGCCAGCAGCATACAGGGTCAACAGCCCCAGCATTTT. Encoded protein: CASSIQGQQPQHF.

This clonotype was detected ten times or more. V gene TRBV5-1 combines with J gene TRBJ2-6, with a tentative D call TRBD1 (6 bases). V was cut by 4 bases and J by 2 bases, with 13 bases left in between. Germline V gene data show CDR1 as SGHRS and CDR2 as YFSETQ. The CDR3 is 16 amino acids. The CDR3 here is CASSDTGLPGANVLTF. The CDR3 DNA is TGCGCCAGCAGCGATACAGGGTTGCCTGGGGCCAACGTCCTGACTTTC. Together with reference TRBV5-1 and TRBJ2-6, the CDR3 gives the full variable domain: KAGVTQTPRYLIKTRGQQVTLSCSPISGHRSVSWYQQTPGQGLQFLFEYFSETQRNKGNFPGRFSGRQFSNSRSEMNVSTLELGDSALYLCASSDTGLPGANVLTFGAGSRLTVL.

This clonotype was observed at least ten times. The chain uses TRBV27 and TRBJ2-7; D is perhaps TRBD1 (6 bases). The CDR3 totals 14 residues. Germline CDR1 MNHEY, CDR2 SMNVEV (reference sequence). V lost 6 bases, J lost 1 base, and 13 bases lay in between. CDR3 sequence reads: CASSLSTGSYEQYF. The CDR3, as DNA: TGTGCCAGCAGCTTAAGTACAGGGTCCTACGAGCAGTACTTC.

This clonotype was found a few times. The chain links TRBV7-9 to TRBJ2-1, with 11 bases fitting TRBD2. CDR3 length: 16 amino acids. Trimming at V came to 5 bases and at J to 7 bases, leaving 10 bases not matched to a gene. Germline V gene data show CDR1 as SEHNR and CDR2 as FQNEAQ (reference sequence). The DNA for the CDR3 is TGTGCCAGCAGCCCGCGAACTAGCGGGAGAGGGAATGAGCAGTTCTTC. It is translated as CASSPRTSGRGNEQFF.

This clonotype was found many times. This chain links TRBV7-2 with TRBJ2-7; weak D call: TRBD1 (6 bases). V was shortened by 1 base and J by 4 bases, with 11 bases between the two germline ends. This CDR3 is built from 14 residues. Germline CDR1 is SGHTA and CDR2 is FQGNSA. The CDR3, as DNA: TGTGCCAGCAGCTTAGACAGGGTTAAGTACGAGCAGTACTTC. It specifies CASSLDRVKYEQYF. The entire variable domain, with the rest obtained from reference TRBV7-2 and TRBJ2-7, is as follows: GAGVSQSPSNKVTEKGKDVELRCDPISGHTALYWYRQSLGQGLEFLIYFQGNSAPDKSGLPSDRFSAERTGGSVSTLTIQRTQQEDSAVYLCASSLDRVKYEQYFGPGTRLTVT.

This clonotype has a count of ten or more. V is TRBV5-5 and J is TRBJ2-5; possibly TRBD1 for D (5 bases). The CDR3 has 15 residues. Trimming removed 1 base at V and 0 bases at J, with 10 bases between. CDR1 is SGHKS and CDR2 is YYEKEE in the germline V gene (reference sequence). The CDR3 nucleotides are TGTGCCAGCAGCTTGTATACAGGTTACCAAGAGACCCAGTACTTC. Translating it yields CASSLYTGYQETQYF.

This clonotype came up many times. The rearrangement links TRBV27 to TRBJ2-7; 7 positions match TRBD2. Germline CDR1 is MNHEY and CDR2 is SMNVEV (reference sequence). This CDR3 has 16 residues. Germline trimming cut 1 base from V and 4 bases from J; bases unmatched to any gene: 10. CDR3 in DNA: TGTGCCAGCAGTTTATGGGACTACCGTACCGGGTACGAGCAGTACTTC. Translation gives CASSLWDYRTGYEQYF.

The chain carries TRBV5-1 and TRBJ2-7, with 9 bases identical to TRBD2. V was pared by 6 bases and J by 4 bases, with 8 bases of the junction left unmatched. The germline gives CDR1 SGHRS, CDR2 YFSETQ. CDR3 length equals 14 residues. The CDR3 sequence is CASTPAGGTYEQYF. Written as DNA, the CDR3 is TGCGCCAGCACCCCAGCGGGAGGAACTTACGAGCAGTACTTC.

There are many counts of this clonotype. The rearrangement uses TRBV6-1 and TRBJ1-1, with D maybe TRBD1 (6 bases). The germline V and J ends were trimmed by 6 bases and 4 bases, with 15 bases remaining between them. Germline-derived CDR1 and CDR2 are MNHNS and SASEGT. The CDR3 covers 14 residues. The CDR3 loop reads CASRRGTFPTEAFF. The CDR3 DNA is TGTGCCAGCAGACGAGGGACATTTCCCACTGAAGCTTTCTTT.

This clonotype was seen many times. The chain has TRBV10-1 and TRBJ1-6; D perhaps matches TRBD1 (5 bases). V was shortened by 2 bases and J by 7 bases, with 9 bases between the two germline ends. The germline CDR1 and CDR2 sequences are WNHNN and SYGVQD (reference sequence). CDR3 length equals 14 residues. The CDR3 DNA is TGCGCCAGCAGTGAGGGGACCTTCAATTCACCCCTCCACTTT. It is translated as CASSEGTFNSPLHF.

At least ten counts were recorded for this clonotype. The V and J genes are TRBV3-1 and TRBJ2-1; D is ambiguous. The CDR3 length is 14 residues. CDR1 and CDR2 (germline): LGHDT, YNNKEL (reference sequence). V shed 4 bases and J shed 3 bases, with 10 bases lying between them. CDR3 bases: TGTGCCAGCAGCCCGGAGTGGGTCTACAATGAGCAGTTCTTC. Its translation is CASSPEWVYNEQFF.

Ten or more counts support this clonotype. The chain uses TRBV20-1 and TRBJ2-3, with TRBD2 identical over 7 bases. The germline V gene encodes CDR1 DFQATT and CDR2 SNEGSKA (reference sequence). V shed 7 bases, J shed 1 base, and the junction held 5 bases outside the gene matches. This CDR3 comprises 13 residues. In nucleotides, the CDR3 is TGCAGTGTAGGACGGGGGGGCACAGATACGCAGTATTTT. The encoded protein is CSVGRGGTDTQYF.

At least ten counts were recorded for this clonotype. J is TRBJ1-3 and V is TRBV6-5, with D perhaps matching TRBD1 (5 bases). V gave up 0 bases and J gave up 0 bases, with 9 bases separating them. The CDR3 contains 16 residues. The germline V gene has CDR1 MNHEY and CDR2 SVGAGI. Here the CDR3 reads CASSYSGLLSGNTIYF. As DNA, the CDR3 is TGTGCCAGCAGTTACTCGGGACTCCTCTCTGGAAACACCATATATTTT.

Many counts were recorded for this clonotype. The DNA of the CDR3 is TGTGCCAGCAGAGACAGGGCTACTAACTATGGCTACACCTTC. Translation gives CASRDRATNYGYTF. This rearrangement joins TRBV3-1 to TRBJ1-2; 7 bases are a match to TRBD1. The CDR3 covers 14 residues. Germline CDR1 and CDR2: LGHDT and YNNKEL (reference sequence). Trimming cost V 6 bases and J 0 bases; bases outside gene matches: 4. The full variable domain, its missing parts supplied by reference TRBV3-1 and TRBJ1-2, is DTAVSQTPKYLVTQMGNDKSIKCEQNLGHDTMYWYKQDSKKFLKIMFSYNNKELIINETVPNRFSPKSPDKAHLNLHINSLELGDSAVYFCASRDRATNYGYTFGSGTRLTVV.

The chain couples TRBV6-5 to TRBJ1-1; D possibly corresponds to TRBD1 (6 bases). V lost 2 bases, J lost 4 bases, and 11 bases lay in between. CDR1 is MNHEY, CDR2 SVGAGI, per germline. CDR3 length: 14 amino acids. In DNA form, the CDR3 reads TGTGCCAGCAGTTACCGGGGGCAGAGCACTGAAGCTTTCTTT. Encoded protein: CASSYRGQSTEAFF.

This clonotype was seen many times. V usage is TRBV9 and J usage is TRBJ2-5; 9 bases agree with TRBD1. With 3 bases clipped from V and 4 bases from J, the junction kept 4 bases outside the gene matches. The CDR3 is made up of 14 amino acids. From germline, CDR1 is SGDLS and CDR2 YYNGEE. CDR3 DNA sequence: TGTGCCAGCAGCGGGGGGGGACAGGGAGAGACCCAGTACTTC. Translated, it gives CASSGGGQGETQYF.

In this sample, this clonotype turned up many times. The rearrangement links TRBV24-1 to TRBJ2-2; D remains ambiguous. Trimming stripped 2 bases from V and 1 base from J, with 4 bases between. The CDR3 totals 14 residues. Per the germline V gene, CDR1 is KGHDR and CDR2 is SFDVKD. In DNA form, the CDR3 reads TGTGCCACCAGTGATTGGGAGAACACCGGGGAGCTGTTTTTT. As protein: CATSDWENTGELFF.

A word on this clonotype: A read error is possible here, since a much larger clone lies one base away. The gene calls are TRBV4-2 and TRBJ2-2; the D gene is possibly TRBD2 (5 bases). From germline, CDR1 is LGHNA and CDR2 YNFKEQ. The CDR3 is 16 amino acids. V was pared by 6 bases and J by 4 bases, with 18 bases between. As DNA, the CDR3 is TGTGCCAGCAGACATAGAGGACTCGAAGTCACCGGGGAGCTGTTTTTT. As protein: CASRHRGLEVTGELFF.

V gene TRBV6-1 combines with J gene TRBJ2-1; a possible D gene is TRBD2 (5 bases). This CDR3 comprises 14 residues. With 6 bases removed from V and 1 base from J, the gap between germline ends came to 10 bases. Germline V CDR1 and CDR2: MNHNS, SASEGT. In nucleotides, the CDR3 is TGTGCCAGCAGCCAAGAGGGATCCTACAATGAGCAGTTCTTC. This codes for CASSQEGSYNEQFF.

This clonotype appeared many times. The V gene is TRBV7-9, the J gene TRBJ2-5; no reliable D call. V lost 1 base to trimming and J lost 5 bases, with 11 bases between them. This CDR3 has 14 residues. The germline CDR1 and CDR2 sequences are SEHNR and FQNEAQ (reference sequence). CDR3 sequence: CASSLVVDPETQYF. The CDR3 DNA sequence: TGTGCCAGCAGCTTAGTTGTGGATCCGGAGACCCAGTACTTC.

In its sample, this clonotype was seen many times. V usage is TRBV20-1 and J usage is TRBJ1-2; D not certain. Deletions cut 0 bases from V and 2 bases from J, with 10 bases between. Per germline, CDR1 DFQATT and CDR2 SNEGSKA (reference sequence). This CDR3 has 14 amino acids. CDR3 loop: CSARDHPGNYGYTF. In DNA, the CDR3 is TGCAGTGCTAGAGATCACCCGGGGAACTATGGCTACACCTTC.

This clonotype was seen many times. The J gene is TRBJ1-5, the V gene TRBV6-1; TRBD1 aligns across 7 bases. The CDR3 is 13 residues long. V lost 6 bases to trimming and J lost 4 bases; unmatched junction nucleotides: 3. Looked up from germline, CDR1 is MNHNS and CDR2 is SASEGT. For the CDR3, the DNA is TGTGCCAGCAGGATACAGGGGAATCAGCCCCAGCATTTT. This gives the protein CASRIQGNQPQHF.